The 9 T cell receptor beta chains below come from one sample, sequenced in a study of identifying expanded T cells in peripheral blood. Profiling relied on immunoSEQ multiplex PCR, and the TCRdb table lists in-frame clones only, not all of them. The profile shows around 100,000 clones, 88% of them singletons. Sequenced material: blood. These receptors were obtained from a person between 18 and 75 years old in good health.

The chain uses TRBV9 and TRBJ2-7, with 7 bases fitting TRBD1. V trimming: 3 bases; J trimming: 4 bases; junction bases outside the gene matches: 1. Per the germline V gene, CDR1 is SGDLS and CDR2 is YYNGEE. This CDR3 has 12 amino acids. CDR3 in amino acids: CASSGTGYEQYF. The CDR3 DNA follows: TGTGCCAGCAGCGGGACAGGATACGAGCAGTACTTC. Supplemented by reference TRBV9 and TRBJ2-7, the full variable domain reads DSGVTQTPKHLITATGQRVTLRCSPRSGDLSVYWYQQSLDQGLQFLIQYYNGEERAKGNILERFSAQQFPDLHSELNLSSLELGDSALYFCASSGTGYEQYFGPGTRLTVT.

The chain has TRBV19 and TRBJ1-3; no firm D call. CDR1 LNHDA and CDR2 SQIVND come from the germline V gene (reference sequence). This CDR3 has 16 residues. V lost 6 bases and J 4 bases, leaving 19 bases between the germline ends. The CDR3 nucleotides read TGTGCCAGTAGCAGTTCCTTCTACGACCCGGGAAACACCATATATTTT. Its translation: CASSSSFYDPGNTIYF.

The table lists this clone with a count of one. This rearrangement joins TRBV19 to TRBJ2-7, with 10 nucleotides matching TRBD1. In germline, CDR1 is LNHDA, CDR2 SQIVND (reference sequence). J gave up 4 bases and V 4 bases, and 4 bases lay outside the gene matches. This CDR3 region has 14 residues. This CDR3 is CASSNRDRGYEQYF. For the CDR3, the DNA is TGTGCCAGTAGTAACCGGGACAGGGGATACGAGCAGTACTTC.

CDR3 nucleotides: TGTGCCAGCAGCTCCACAGGCAGTACATGGGATGGCTACACCTTC. This sequence encodes CASSSTGSTWDGYTF. The chain employs TRBV5-8 and TRBJ1-2; D perhaps matches TRBD1 (5 bases). This CDR3 has 15 residues. Trimming cost V 3 bases and J 6 bases, with 18 bases left between them. Germline V gene lookup returns CDR1 SGHTS and CDR2 YDEGEE.

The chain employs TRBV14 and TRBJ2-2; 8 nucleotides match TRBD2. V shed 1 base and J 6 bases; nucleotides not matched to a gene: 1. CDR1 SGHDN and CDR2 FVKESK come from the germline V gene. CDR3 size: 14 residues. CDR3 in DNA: TGTGCCAGCAGCCAAGGACTAGCGCCCGGGGAGCTGTTTTTT. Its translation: CASSQGLAPGELFF.

CDR3 region: CASSLGTGRLNIQYF. DNA of the CDR3: TGTGCCAGCAGCTTAGGGACAGGGCGGCTGAACATTCAGTACTTC. This chain links TRBV11-2 with TRBJ2-4; 8 bases align to TRBD1. The V gene's germline CDR1 is SGHAT and CDR2 FQNNGV. Unmatched junction bases numbered 6, after V lost 1 base and J lost 7 bases. The CDR3 covers 15 residues. Filled out from reference TRBV11-2 and TRBJ2-4, the complete variable domain reads EAGVAQSPRYKIIEKRQSVAFWCNPISGHATLYWYQQILGQGPKLLIQFQNNGVVDDSQLPKDRFSAERLKGVDSTLKIQPAKLEDSAVYLCASSLGTGRLNIQYFGAGTRLSVL.

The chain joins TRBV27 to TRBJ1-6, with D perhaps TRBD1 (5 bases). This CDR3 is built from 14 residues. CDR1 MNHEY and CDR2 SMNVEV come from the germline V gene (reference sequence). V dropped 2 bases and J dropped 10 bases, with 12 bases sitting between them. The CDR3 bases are TGTGCCAGCAGTTTAGGGGGTATGGAATCACCCCTCCACTTT. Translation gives CASSLGGMESPLHF.

CDR3: CASSTDGETQYF. CDR3 DNA sequence: TGTGCCAGCAGCACGGACGGAGAGACCCAGTACTTC. The rearrangement links TRBV5-4 to TRBJ2-5; D gene uncertain. In germline, CDR1 is SGHNT, CDR2 YYREEE (reference sequence). CDR3 length: 12 residues. The V and J ends lost 4 bases and 4 bases respectively, with 8 bases between them. Full variable domain (remainder filled in from reference TRBV5-4 and TRBJ2-5): ETGVTQSPTHLIKTRGQQVTLRCSSQSGHNTVSWYQQALGQGPQFIFQYYREEENGRGNFPPRFSGLQFPNYSSELNVNALELDDSALYLCASSTDGETQYFGPGTRLLVL.

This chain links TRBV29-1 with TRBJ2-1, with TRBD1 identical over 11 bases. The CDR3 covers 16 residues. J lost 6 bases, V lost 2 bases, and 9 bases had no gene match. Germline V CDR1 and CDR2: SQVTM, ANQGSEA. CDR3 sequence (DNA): TGCAGCGTTGAAACCCCGGACAGGGGGCTTACCAATGAGCAGTTCTTC. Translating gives CSVETPDRGLTNEQFF.